A single sample is the source of the 2 T cell receptor beta chains below, sequenced in a study of regulatory T cells in long-lasting Graves disease. Time point indicated: persistent/refractory GD, antithyroid drugs over 5 years with positive TRAb. Preparation of the TCR library used RNA extracted from PBMCs. For TCR beta, libraries came from iRepertoire HTBI primers and Arm-PCR of CDR3 regions. MiXCR, applied by TCRdb to the multiplex PCR reads, yields one record per CDR3 protein. In the table there are 400,000 to 500,000 distinct CDR3 sequences, roughly a fifth of which are singletons. The specimen comprised peripheral blood mononuclear cells (PBMCs), sampled when the disease was refractory, from a patient treated with antithyroid drugs. The receptors were sampled from a female donor with Graves disease.

At least ten counts were recorded for this clonotype. CDR3 sequence: CASTKIGTGLYGYTF. The CDR3 DNA reads as TGTGCCAGCACTAAGATCGGGACAGGATTATATGGCTACACCTTC. The rearrangement uses TRBV28 and TRBJ1-2; 8 positions match TRBD1. The CDR3 consists of 15 residues. The V gene's germline CDR1 is MDHEN and CDR2 SYDVKM. With V trimmed by 7 bases and J by 5 bases, 12 bases remained unmatched.

Ten or more counts support this clonotype. The CDR3 sequence is CASSLSGRGLAGDGGETQYF. CDR3 DNA: TGTGCCAGCAGTTTATCGGGGAGGGGACTAGCGGGAGATGGGGGCGAGACCCAGTACTTC. The chain has TRBV27 and TRBJ2-5; the match to TRBD2 covers 14 bases. Germline values: CDR1 MNHEY, CDR2 SMNVEV (reference sequence). Trimming cost V 0 bases and J 5 bases; bases outside gene matches: 14. The CDR3 runs 20 residues.